The rows below give T cell receptor beta chains drawn from one sample of a study of control samples from healthy donors and cancer patients. Sequencing used immunoSEQ multiplex PCR; TCRdb keeps in-frame clones, though not all of them. The sample records 90,000 to 150,000 clones, around 87% being singletons. The material sequenced was blood. These receptor sequences come from a man aged 25 to 40 in good health. The CDR3 runs from the conserved cysteine through the conserved F or W. A D gene is named only where the DNA matches it firmly. Size values are once, few and many counts, or a class for expanded clones, and some rows have none.

j_call clone_size d_call v_call cdr3_aa cdr3_nt
TRBJ1-2 - TRBD1 TRBV5-1 CASGPGRGQNRGYTF TGCGCCAGCGGCCCGGGCAGGGGGCAAAATCGTGGCTACACCTTC
TRBJ1-1 - - TRBV12-3/TRBV12-4 CASSVETHTEAFF TGTGCCAGCAGCGTAGAAACTCACACTGAAGCTTTCTTT
TRBJ1-2 - - TRBV10-3 CAINDRPTNYGYTF TGTGCCATCAATGACAGGCCCACTAACTATGGCTACACCTTC
TRBJ1-4 - TRBD1 TRBV10-3 CASGQGLSEKLFF TGTGCCTCCGGACAGGGCCTCAGTGAAAAACTGTTTTTT
TRBJ1-6 - TRBD1 TRBV30 CAWSVLGRGESPLHF TGTGCCTGGAGTGTACTCGGCAGGGGGGAATCACCCCTCCACTTT
TRBJ2-5 few - TRBV6-2/TRBV6-3 CASSYSMGIETQYF TGTGCCAGCAGTTACTCGATGGGGATTGAGACCCAGTACTTC
TRBJ2-5 once - TRBV11-3 CASSPYQEETQYF TGTGCCAGCAGCCCCTACCAAGAAGAGACCCAGTACTTC
TRBJ2-5 - - TRBV3-1/TRBV3-2 CASSPGGGAGAPHQETQYF TGTGCCAGCAGCCCTGGGGGCGGGGCGGGGGCCCCTCACCAAGAGACCCAGTACTTC
TRBJ2-5 - - TRBV4-1 CASSQAGQTQYF TGCGCCAGCAGCCAGGCGGGACAGACCCAGTACTTC
TRBJ1-1 - - TRBV30 CAWSAKGRRGTEAFF TGTGCCTGGAGTGCCAAAGGACGACGGGGCACTGAAGCTTTCTTT
TRBJ1-2 - - TRBV19 CASSEQGRGCTF TGTGCCAGTAGCGAACAGGGACGGGGGTGCACCTTC
TRBJ1-1 - - TRBV9 CASSYRASLGTEAFF TGTGCCAGCAGCTACAGGGCCTCCTTGGGCACTGAAGCTTTCTTT
TRBJ2-1 - - TRBV12-3/TRBV12-4 CASSLGRDQFF TGTGCTAGCAGTTTGGGAAGGGATCAGTTCTTC
TRBJ1-1 - - TRBV29-1 CSVPGGMNTEAFF TGCAGCGTTCCGGGCGGCATGAACACTGAAGCTTTCTTT
TRBJ1-6 - TRBD1 TRBV28 CAGRTGNSPLHF TGTGCCGGGCGGACAGGGAATTCACCCCTCCACTTT
TRBJ1-5 - - TRBV5-1 CASSLGAGENQPQHF TGCGCCAGCAGCTTGGGAGCAGGGGAGAATCAGCCCCAGCATTTT
TRBJ1-5 - - TRBV19 CASSIPGDQPQHF TGTGCCAGTAGTATACCGGGGGATCAGCCCCAGCATTTT
TRBJ2-3 - - TRBV11-3 CASSRAFRDFGSTDTQYF TGTGCCAGCAGCAGAGCCTTCCGGGACTTCGGGAGCACAGATACGCAGTATTTT
TRBJ2-3 - - TRBV4-1 CASSHRGEGVSQRDTQYF TGCGCCAGCAGCCATAGGGGCGAGGGGGTTTCTCAGAGGGATACGCAGTATTTT
TRBJ2-2 - TRBD1 TRBV18 CASSPGQGTTGELFF TGTGCCAGCTCACCCGGACAGGGTACCACCGGGGAGCTGTTTTTT
TRBJ2-2 - - TRBV29-1 CSVMSPGELFF TGCAGCGTTATGAGCCCCGGGGAGCTGTTTTTT
TRBJ1-4 few - TRBV5-1 CASSQGLVSEKLFF TGCGCCAGCAGTCAGGGGCTGGTGAGTGAAAAACTGTTTTTT
TRBJ2-1 once - TRBV30 CAWSVPPKVEQFF TGTGCCTGGAGTGTACCTCCCAAGGTTGAGCAGTTCTTC
TRBJ2-5 - - TRBV7-2 CASSLGPGSETQYF TGTGCCAGCAGCTTAGGACCAGGATCGGAGACCCAGTACTTC
TRBJ2-3 - TRBD2 TRBV9 CASSVSGGYTDTQYF TGTGCCAGCAGCGTTAGCGGGGGGTACACAGATACGCAGTATTTT
TRBJ1-6 - - TRBV30 CAWSVQVGGSPLHF TGTGCCTGGAGTGTACAAGTTGGTGGTTCACCCCTCCACTTT
TRBJ1-5 once - TRBV4-1 CASSQVPGWGNQPQHF TGCGCCAGCAGCCAAGTTCCCGGCTGGGGCAATCAGCCCCAGCATTTT
TRBJ1-6 - - TRBV18 CASSPDRNSPLHF TGTGCCAGCTCACCAGACAGGAATTCACCCCTCCACTTT
TRBJ2-6 - - TRBV4-1 CASSQGDLGGANVLTF TGCGCCAGCAGCCAAGGGGATTTAGGAGGGGCCAACGTCCTGACTTTC
TRBJ2-3 - TRBD1 TRBV6-5 CASSGTGRTDTQYF TGTGCCAGCTCCGGGACAGGGCGTACAGATACGCAGTATTTT
TRBJ1-2 - - TRBV2 CASSDQTFYGYTF TGTGCCAGCAGTGATCAGACGTTCTATGGCTACACCTTC
TRBJ1-4 few - TRBV13 CASSESGGKLFF TGTGCCAGCAGCGAATCCGGGGGAAAACTGTTTTTT
TRBJ1-6 medium-sized TRBD1 TRBV18 CASSLSDRVNSPLHF TGTGCCAGCTCCCTCTCCGACAGGGTCAACTCACCCCTCCACTTT
TRBJ1-1 - TRBD1 TRBV11-2 CASTSQTGRVNTEAFF TGTGCCAGCACAAGCCAGACAGGGAGGGTGAACACTGAAGCTTTCTTT
TRBJ1-6 - - TRBV19 CASGQGRAINSPLHF TGTGCCAGTGGGCAGGGGAGGGCTATCAATTCACCCCTCCACTTT
TRBJ1-2 - - TRBV14 CASSQRGARGYTF TGTGCCAGCAGCCAACGGGGGGCGCGCGGCTACACCTTC